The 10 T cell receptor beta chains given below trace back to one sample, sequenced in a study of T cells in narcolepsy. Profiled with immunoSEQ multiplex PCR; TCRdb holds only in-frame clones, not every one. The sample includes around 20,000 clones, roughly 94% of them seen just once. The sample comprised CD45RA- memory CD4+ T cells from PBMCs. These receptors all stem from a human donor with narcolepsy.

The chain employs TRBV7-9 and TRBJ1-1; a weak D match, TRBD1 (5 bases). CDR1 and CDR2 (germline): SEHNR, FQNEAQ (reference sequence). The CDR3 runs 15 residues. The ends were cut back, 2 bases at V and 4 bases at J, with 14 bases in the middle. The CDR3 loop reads CASSLTSGYGTEAFF. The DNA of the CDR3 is TGTGCCAGCAGCTTAACATCAGGGTATGGCACTGAAGCTTTCTTT. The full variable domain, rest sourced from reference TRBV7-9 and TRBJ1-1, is DTGVSQNPRHKITKRGQNVTFRCDPISEHNRLYWYRQTLGQGPEFLTYFQNEAQLEKSRLLSDRFSAERPKGSFSTLEIQRTEQGDSAMYLCASSLTSGYGTEAFFGQGTRLTVV.

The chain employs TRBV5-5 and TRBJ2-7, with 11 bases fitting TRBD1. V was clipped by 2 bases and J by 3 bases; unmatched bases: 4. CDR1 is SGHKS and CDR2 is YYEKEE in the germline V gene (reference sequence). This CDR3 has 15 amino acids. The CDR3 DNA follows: TGTGCCAGCAGCTTTATCGGGACAGGGGGCTACGAGCAGTACTTC. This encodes CASSFIGTGGYEQYF. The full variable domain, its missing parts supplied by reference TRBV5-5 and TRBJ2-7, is DAGVTQSPTHLIKTRGQQVTLRCSPISGHKSVSWYQQVLGQGPQFIFQYYEKEERGRGNFPDRFSARQFPNYSSELNVNALLLGDSALYLCASSFIGTGGYEQYFGPGTRLTVT.

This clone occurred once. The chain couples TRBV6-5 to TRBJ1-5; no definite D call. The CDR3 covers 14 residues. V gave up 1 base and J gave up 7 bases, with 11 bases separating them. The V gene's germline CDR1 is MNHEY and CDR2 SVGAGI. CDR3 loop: CASSYWEGGQPQHF. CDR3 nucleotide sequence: TGTGCCAGCAGTTACTGGGAGGGAGGGCAGCCCCAGCATTTT.

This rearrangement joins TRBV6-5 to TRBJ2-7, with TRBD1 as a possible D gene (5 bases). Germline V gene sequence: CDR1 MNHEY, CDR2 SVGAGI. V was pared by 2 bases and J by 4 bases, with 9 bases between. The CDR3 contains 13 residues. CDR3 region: CASSYAGQYEQYF. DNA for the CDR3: TGTGCCAGCAGTTACGCAGGGCAGTACGAGCAGTACTTC.

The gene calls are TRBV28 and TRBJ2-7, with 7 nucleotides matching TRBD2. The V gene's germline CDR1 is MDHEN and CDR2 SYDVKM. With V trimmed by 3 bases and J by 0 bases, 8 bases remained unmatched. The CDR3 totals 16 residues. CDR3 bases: TGTGCCAGCAGTTTTGGGTGGCGGGGGAGCTCCTACGAGCAGTACTTC. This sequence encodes CASSFGWRGSSYEQYF. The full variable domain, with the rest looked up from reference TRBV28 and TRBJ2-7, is DVKVTQSSRYLVKRTGEKVFLECVQDMDHENMFWYRQDPGLGLRLIYFSYDVKMKEKGDIPEGYSVSREKKERFSLILESASTNQTSMYLCASSFGWRGSSYEQYFGPGTRLTVT.

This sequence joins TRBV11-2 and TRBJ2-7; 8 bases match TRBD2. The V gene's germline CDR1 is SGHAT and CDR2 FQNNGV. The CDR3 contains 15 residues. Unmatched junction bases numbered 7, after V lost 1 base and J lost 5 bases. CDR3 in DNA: TGTGCCAGCAGCTTAGTGGGCGGGAGGTTCGACGAGCAGTACTTC. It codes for CASSLVGGRFDEQYF.

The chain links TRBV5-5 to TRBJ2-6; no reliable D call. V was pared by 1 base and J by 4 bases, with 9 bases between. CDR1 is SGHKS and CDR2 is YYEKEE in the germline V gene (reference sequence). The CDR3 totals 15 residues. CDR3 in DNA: TGTGCCAGCAGCTTGTGGGGTCGCGGGGCCAACGTCCTGACTTTC. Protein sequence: CASSLWGRGANVLTF.

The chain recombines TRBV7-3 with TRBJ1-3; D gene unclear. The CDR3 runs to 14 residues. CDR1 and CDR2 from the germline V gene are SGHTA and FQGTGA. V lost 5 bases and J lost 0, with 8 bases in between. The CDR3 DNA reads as TGTGCCAGCAGCCTGGGCCTCTCTGGAAACACCATATATTTT. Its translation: CASSLGLSGNTIYF.

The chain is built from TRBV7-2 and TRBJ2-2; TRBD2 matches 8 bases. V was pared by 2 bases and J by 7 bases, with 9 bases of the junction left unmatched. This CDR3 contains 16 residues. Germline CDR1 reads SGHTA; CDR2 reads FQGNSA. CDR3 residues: CASSLQAGEVGGELFF. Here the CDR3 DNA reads TGTGCCAGCAGCTTACAAGCGGGAGAAGTTGGCGGGGAGCTGTTTTTT.

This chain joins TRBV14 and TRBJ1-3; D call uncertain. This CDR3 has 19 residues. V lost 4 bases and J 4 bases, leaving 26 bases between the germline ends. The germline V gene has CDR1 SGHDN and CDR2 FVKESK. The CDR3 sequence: CASSPSGQQLRGSGNTIYF. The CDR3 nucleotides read TGTGCCAGCAGCCCCAGCGGGCAGCAACTCCGGGGATCCGGAAACACCATATATTTT.